Presented here are 20 T cell receptor beta chains from one specimen sequenced in a study of regulatory T cells in long-lasting Graves disease. Arm-PCR of CDR3 regions and iRepertoire HTBI primers were the basis on which TCR beta libraries were built. A single record per CDR3 protein comes from TCRdb applying MiXCR to the multiplex PCR reads. Here the sample spans about 430,000 distinct CDR3 sequences, 15% being singletons. Time point defined: newly diagnosed GD, antithyroid drugs for less than 3 months. RNA extracted from PBMCs served as the sequencing template. This sample also belongs to another study, concerning T cells in Graves' hyperthyroidism and ophthalmopathy.

The starting material was peripheral blood mononuclear cells (PBMCs), obtained at new diagnosis, from a patient treated with antithyroid drugs. All receptors come from a woman aged 40-49 years with Graves disease.

This clonotype was counted ten times or more. V usage is TRBV10-3 and J usage is TRBJ1-5; 8 bases are shared with TRBD1. Germline CDR1 ENHRY, CDR2 SYGVKD. J was trimmed by 7 bases and V by 0 bases; bases with no gene match: 8. The length of the CDR3 is 16 residues. For the CDR3, the DNA is TGTGCCATCAGTGAGTCTGGACAGGGAGGGAGCCAGCCCCAGCATTTT. Encoded protein: CAISESGQGGSQPQHF.

The sample holds many counts of this clonotype. A junction end diverges from the germline sequence, so it may reflect a read error. J is TRBJ2-7 and V is TRBV3-1; possible D gene TRBD2, 6 bases. Looked up from germline, CDR1 is LGHDT and CDR2 is YNNKEL (reference sequence). The CDR3 covers 11 residues. CDR3 sequence reads: CASSQDSGLHF. Here the CDR3 DNA reads TGTGCCAGCAGCCAAGATTCGGGACTCCACTTC.

This clonotype was observed at least ten times. The chain links TRBV7-9 to TRBJ2-3; no firm D call. The CDR3 extends over 12 amino acids. The germline V gene has CDR1 SEHNR and CDR2 FQNEAQ (reference sequence). Trimming pared 5 bases from V and 5 bases from J, leaving 8 bases between. Here the CDR3 reads CASSPQQDTQYF. CDR3 nucleotides: TGTGCCAGCAGCCCCCAGCAAGATACGCAGTATTTT.

Many counts were recorded for this clonotype. CDR3 protein: CASSTATGRQETQYF. CDR3 DNA sequence: TGTGCCAGCAGTACAGCGACAGGGAGACAAGAGACCCAGTACTTC. This sequence joins TRBV6-1 and TRBJ2-5; 7 nucleotides line up with TRBD1. Germline-derived CDR1 and CDR2 are MNHNS and SASEGT. J gave up 2 bases and V 5 bases, and 8 bases lay outside the gene matches. CDR3 length: 15 residues.

About this clonotype itself: A single base separates this from a much larger clone, so it may be a read error. The chain has TRBV30 and TRBJ1-5, with D possibly being TRBD1 (6 bases). This CDR3 comprises 13 residues. The germline V gene has CDR1 GTSNPN and CDR2 SVGIG (reference sequence). CDR3 DNA: TGTGCCTGGAGTAGCAGGGGAAATCAGACCCAGCATTTT. Protein product: CAWSSRGNQTQHF. Full variable domain (remainder filled in from reference TRBV30 and TRBJ1-5): SQTIHQWPATLVQPVGSPLSLECTVEGTSNPNLYWYRQAAGRGLQLLFYSVGIGQISSEVPQNLSASRPQDRQFILSSKKLLLSDSGFYLCAWSSRGNQTQHFGDGTRLSIL.

The chain couples TRBV10-3 to TRBJ1-2; D perhaps matches TRBD1 (6 bases). Germline V gene sequence: CDR1 ENHRY, CDR2 SYGVKD. V was pared by 4 bases and J by 8 bases, with 14 bases between. CDR3 length equals 13 residues. The CDR3 region is CAISGIGGQGYTF. The CDR3 nucleotides read TGTGCCATCAGTGGAATAGGGGGGCAGGGCTACACCTTC.

This clonotype was seen repeatedly, ten times or more. The chain is built from TRBV7-9 and TRBJ1-3; D might be TRBD1 (5 bases). Germline assignment: CDR1 SEHNR and CDR2 FQNEAQ (reference sequence). The V and J ends lost 3 bases and 4 bases respectively, with 16 bases between them. There are 16 residues in the CDR3. The CDR3 coding sequence is TGTGCCAGCAGCTTTGAACGGGGGATAGGCGGAAACACCATATATTTT. Its protein product is CASSFERGIGGNTIYF.

Many counts were recorded for this clonotype. This chain links TRBV5-1 with TRBJ2-5; 8 bases match TRBD1. The CDR3 runs 16 residues. V was clipped by 4 bases and J by 2 bases; unmatched bases: 10. CDR1 and CDR2 (germline): SGHRS, YFSETQ. DNA of the CDR3: TGCGCCAGCAGCCCGCGGACAGGGCGCAAACAAGAGACCCAGTACTTC. This sequence encodes CASSPRTGRKQETQYF.

This clonotype showed up just a few times. The chain joins TRBV5-1 to TRBJ2-7; TRBD2 matches at 8 bases. Trimming took 2 bases from V and 0 from J; bases not matched to a gene: 7. The CDR3 is 16 residues long. Germline-derived CDR1 and CDR2 are SGHRS and YFSETQ. The CDR3 loop reads CASSFTSGASSYEQYF. The DNA of the CDR3 is TGCGCCAGCAGCTTTACTAGCGGTGCTAGCTCCTACGAGCAGTACTTC.

As concerns this clonotype: This sequence may be a read error, since a much larger clone differs from it by one base. The gene calls are TRBV27 and TRBJ2-1; perhaps TRBD2 as D (7 bases). The germline V gene has CDR1 MNHEY and CDR2 SMNVEV (reference sequence). Deletions cut 5 bases from V and 4 bases from J, with 15 bases between. CDR3 size: 15 residues. CDR3 protein: CASSGGALYYNEQFF. The CDR3 nucleotides are TGTGCCAGCAGTGGGGGGGCGCTTTATTACAATGAGCAGTTCTTC.

This rearrangement joins TRBV5-1 to TRBJ1-4; perhaps TRBD1 as D (5 bases). CDR1 and CDR2 (germline): SGHRS, YFSETQ. The CDR3 length is 14 residues. Trimming stripped 4 bases from V and 5 bases from J, with 12 bases between. As DNA, the CDR3 is TGCGCCAGCAGCCCGGCGGGGGTGAATGAAAAACTGTTTTTT. This codes for CASSPAGVNEKLFF.

This chain links TRBV7-3 with TRBJ2-3, with a weak D call TRBD2 (6 bases). CDR1 is SGHTA, CDR2 FQGTGA, per germline. Trimming took off 5 bases at V and 2 bases at J, with 26 bases between the two ends. The CDR3 runs to 19 residues. For the CDR3, the DNA is TGTGCCAGCAGCCCGGACGGGGGAGAAGGCGCCCGCCTCACAGATACGCAGTATTTT. Its protein is CASSPDGGEGARLTDTQYF.

This clonotype appeared many times. The chain carries TRBV5-1 and TRBJ2-5, with 9 bases matching TRBD1. This CDR3 spans 15 amino acids. Losses at the gene ends were 3 bases for V and 5 bases for J; bases not matched to a gene: 8. In germline, CDR1 is SGHRS, CDR2 YFSETQ. Written as DNA, the CDR3 is TGCGCCAGCAGCTCCGGGACAGGGAGGCTGGAGACCCAGTACTTC. Protein: CASSSGTGRLETQYF.

Ten or more counts support this clonotype. J is TRBJ2-7 and V is TRBV2; TRBD2 is a possible D gene (5 bases). The CDR3 contains 14 residues. V lost 2 bases and J lost 6, with 14 bases in between. In germline, CDR1 is SNHLY, CDR2 FYNNEI. The CDR3 is CASSEIGVSVEQYF. The DNA for the CDR3 is TGTGCCAGCAGTGAAATCGGGGTTTCCGTCGAGCAGTACTTC.

This clonotype came up many times. V gene TRBV27 combines with J gene TRBJ2-1; TRBD2 matches at 7 bases. V dropped 4 bases and J dropped 0; count of bases not matched to a gene: 6. Germline loops: CDR1 MNHEY, CDR2 SMNVEV (reference sequence). The CDR3 totals 16 residues. CDR3 loop: CASSSGAGNSYNEQFF. DNA for the CDR3: TGTGCCAGCAGTTCCGGAGCGGGAAACTCCTACAATGAGCAGTTCTTC.

V is TRBV29-1 and J is TRBJ1-1; unclear D gene. CDR1 SQVTM and CDR2 ANQGSEA come from the germline V gene. V lost 4 bases, J lost 0 bases, and 9 bases lay in between. The CDR3 sequence is 13 residues long. In DNA, the CDR3 is TGCAGCGTTGCAGATGATATGAACACTGAAGCTTTCTTT. Its translation: CSVADDMNTEAFF.

There are many counts of this clonotype. This sequence joins TRBV28 and TRBJ2-5; tentatively, D is TRBD2 (5 bases). The length of the CDR3 is 13 residues. V was cut by 3 bases and J by 6 bases, with 11 bases left in between. Germline CDR1 and CDR2: MDHEN and SYDVKM. The CDR3: CASSFKGRQTQYF. Written as DNA, the CDR3 is TGTGCCAGCAGTTTTAAAGGGAGACAGACCCAGTACTTC. Full variable domain (remainder filled in from reference TRBV28 and TRBJ2-5): DVKVTQSSRYLVKRTGEKVFLECVQDMDHENMFWYRQDPGLGLRLIYFSYDVKMKEKGDIPEGYSVSREKKERFSLILESASTNQTSMYLCASSFKGRQTQYFGPGTRLLVL.

This clonotype has ten or more counts. This chain links TRBV18 with TRBJ1-2; D is possibly TRBD1 (6 bases). The CDR3 covers 16 residues. Trimming stripped 1 base from V and 6 bases from J, with 18 bases between. Germline V lookup: CDR1 KGHSH, CDR2 LQKENI. CDR3 protein: CASSPREVRGSDGYTF. The CDR3, as DNA: TGTGCCAGCTCACCACGGGAGGTGAGGGGGAGCGATGGCTACACCTTC.

Many counts were recorded for this clonotype. The rearrangement uses TRBV28 and TRBJ1-5; D gene ambiguous. V was clipped by 11 bases and J by 1 base, with 21 bases between them. This CDR3 region has 16 residues. Germline values: CDR1 MDHEN, CDR2 SYDVKM. The CDR3 loop reads CAALDTANHSNQPQHF. The CDR3 DNA follows: TGTGCCGCCCTCGATACAGCGAACCACAGCAATCAGCCCCAGCATTTT.

This clonotype was counted many times. The chain carries TRBV27 and TRBJ2-5; TRBD1 matches 7 bases. Germline lookup yields CDR1 MNHEY and CDR2 SMNVEV (reference sequence). The CDR3 loop spans 14 amino acids. V dropped 6 bases and J dropped 1; count of bases not matched to a gene: 5. CDR3 sequence reads: CASRPRQGQETQYF. The CDR3 coding sequence is TGTGCCAGCAGACCAAGACAGGGCCAAGAGACCCAGTACTTC.